This TCR beta chain is drawn from a study of shared clonotypes between healthy human individuals. Study-level background: Serving as donors were two women and three men, whose ages spanned 18 to 49.

Using immunoSEQ multiplex PCR, the repertoire was profiled, and TCRdb retains in-frame clones only, with some absent. Of about 2.4 million clones in the sample, more than 85% were seen once. The sequence came from a young man in good health. Some clones in this sample may be carry-over from other donors' samples. The sequencing sample was made of naive CD4+ T cells from PBMCs. As for subset: CD45RA+ positively selected.

The CDR3 protein is CASSPGLVSNTGELFF. In DNA, the CDR3 is TGCGCCAGCAGCCCCGGACTAGTCTCGAACACCGGGGAGCTGTTTTTT. The chain has TRBV5-1 and TRBJ2-2, with 7 bases matching TRBD2. The germline CDR1 and CDR2 sequences are SGHRS and YFSETQ. This CDR3 contains 16 residues. Germline trimming cut 4 bases from V and 0 bases from J; bases unmatched to any gene: 6.